Below are 3 T cell receptor beta chains sequenced from a single sample in a study of blood T cells in healthy people across ages. PCR was performed a second time for roughly 6 to 12 cycles using a sample-barcoded 5' primer and a J-beta primer mix. TCRdb used MiXCR to reprocess the 5' RACE reads, holding one entry per CDR3 protein. The sample lists about 1.1 million distinct CDR3 sequences, more than 30% seen once, with roughly 14% in the top ten. Sequenced material: blood. These receptors were obtained from a man younger than 35 in good health.

The rearrangement links TRBV12-5 to TRBJ1-5; 7 bases line up with TRBD1. Germline trimming cut 5 bases from V and 2 bases from J; bases unmatched to any gene: 6. This CDR3 comprises 15 residues. Germline V CDR1 and CDR2: LGHNT, FRNRAP. The CDR3 nucleotides read TGTGCTAGTGGTAGGACAGGCCAAGGCAATCAGCCCCAGCATTTT. Translating gives CASGRTGQGNQPQHF.

V gene TRBV6-2 or TRBV6-3 combines with J gene TRBJ1-2, with 9 nucleotides matching TRBD1. The CDR3 loop spans 14 amino acids. Germline V gene lookup returns CDR1 MNHEY and CDR2 SVGEGT. V was pared by 6 bases and J by 4 bases, with 6 bases of the junction left unmatched. The chain's CDR3 is CASSGTGNIYGYTF. The CDR3 DNA is TGTGCCAGCAGCGGGACAGGGAACATCTATGGCTACACCTTC.

Concerning this clonotype: One junction end does not reproduce the germline sequence, and a read error may be involved. The chain has TRBV29-1 and TRBJ1-2; 7 bases map to TRBD1. The CDR3 is 15 amino acids. The germline V gene has CDR1 SQVTM and CDR2 ANQGSEA. The CDR3 nucleotides are TGCAGCGTTGAACTCCCGGGACAGAGTAACTGTGGCTACACCTTC. Translated: CSVELPGQSNCGYTF.